Sequencing of this T cell receptor (beta chain) was carried out in a study of cytomegalovirus exposure and HLA in healthy donors. Overall study findings and caveats: Investigators reported over 150 TCR beta chains as tied to cytomegalovirus.

Data came from immunoSEQ multiplex PCR; TCRdb stores just in-frame clones and leaves some out. The sample consists of some 130,000 clones, approximately 84% of them appearing once. A note on this clone: Its antigen is still unknown.

Trimming left V 6 bases short and J 0 bases short, with 8 bases between. Looked up from germline, CDR1 is MRHNA and CDR2 is SNTAGT. CDR3 size: 13 residues. The sequenced material came from PBMCs. This receptor was obtained from a man aged 25-45 years in good health and CMV-seropositive. This sequence joins TRBV6-4 and TRBJ2-5; the D gene is possibly TRBD2 (5 bases). In DNA form, the CDR3 reads TGTGCCAGCAGCGTGGACTACCAAGAGACCCAGTACTTC. Translated: CASSVDYQETQYF.